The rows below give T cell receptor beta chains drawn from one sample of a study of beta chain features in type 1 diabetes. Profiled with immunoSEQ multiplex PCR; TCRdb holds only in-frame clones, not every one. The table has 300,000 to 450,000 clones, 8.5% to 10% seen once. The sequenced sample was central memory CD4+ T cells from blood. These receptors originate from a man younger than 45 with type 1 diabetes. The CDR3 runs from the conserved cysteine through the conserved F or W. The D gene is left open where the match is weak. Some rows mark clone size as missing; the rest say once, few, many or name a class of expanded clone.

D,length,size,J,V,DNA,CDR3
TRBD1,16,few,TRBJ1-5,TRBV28,TGTGCCAGCAGTCACCTGGGACAGGGGGGCAATCAGCCCCAGCATTTT,CASSHLGQGGNQPQHF
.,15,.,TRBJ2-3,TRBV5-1,TGCGCCAGCAGCTCTTCAGGGACTAGCACAGATACGCAGTATTTT,CASSSSGTSTDTQYF
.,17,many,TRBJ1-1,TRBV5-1,TGCGCCAGCAGCCCTGGTGGATCGGGCCATATCCACACTGAAGCTTTCTTT,CASSPGGSGHIHTEAFF
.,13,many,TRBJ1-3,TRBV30,TGTGCCTGGAGCGCGGGGACTGGAAACACCATATATTTT,CAWSAGTGNTIYF
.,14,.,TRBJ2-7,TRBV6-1,TGTGCCAGCTCCACTAGGGACCGAACCTACGAGCAGTACTTC,CASSTRDRTYEQYF
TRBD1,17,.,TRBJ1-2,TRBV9,TGTGCCAGCAGCGTGGCGCAGGGGGGCCCCACTAACTATGGCTACACCTTC,CASSVAQGGPTNYGYTF
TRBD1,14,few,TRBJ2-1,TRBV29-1,TGCAGCGTACTCCGGGACAGGTCGAACAATGAGCAGTTCTTC,CSVLRDRSNNEQFF
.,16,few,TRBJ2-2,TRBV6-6,TGTGCCAGCAGTTACTCGAGAGGGTCAAGGGCGGGGGAGCTGTTTTTT,CASSYSRGSRAGELFF
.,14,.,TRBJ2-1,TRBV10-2,TGCGCCAGCAGTGAAACGAGCTCCTACAATGAGCAGTTCTTC,CASSETSSYNEQFF
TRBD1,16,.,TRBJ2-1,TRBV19,TGTGCCAGTAGCGAAATACAGGGACAGGGCCCCAATGAGCAGTTCTTC,CASSEIQGQGPNEQFF
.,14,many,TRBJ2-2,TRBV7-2,TGTGCCAGCAGCTTAGGATCGGCAACCGGGGAGCTGTTTTTT,CASSLGSATGELFF
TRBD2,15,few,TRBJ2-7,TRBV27,TGTGCCAGCAGTTTCCTAGCGGGGGCCTCCTACGAGCAGTACTTC,CASSFLAGASYEQYF
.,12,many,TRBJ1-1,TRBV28,TGTGCCAGCAGTCCCCGGGACACTGAAGCTTTCTTT,CASSPRDTEAFF